Reported below is one TCR beta chain. In the source study's methods: Filtering differed for immunoSEQ, which gave only junction sequences without quality scores. Repertoires were generated with immunoSEQ multiplex PCR, while TCRdb's copy carries only in-frame clones and drops some. Clone size and V and J calls were adopted from that table, with D and trimming inferred from the DNA. This table holds some 1,400,000 clones, approximately 97% found once. Donation came from healthy HIV-negative adults that had no recent acute infections or vaccinations. This sample is drawn from a study of shared clonotypes between healthy human individuals. As for the study in general: Each donor's CD4 naive and CD4 memory cells filled three plates apiece, CD8 naive two, and CD8 memory one.

The trim removed 6 bases at V and 0 bases at J, leaving 5 bases unmatched. Germline V gene data show CDR1 as KGHSH and CDR2 as LQKENI. This CDR3 region has 15 residues. The origin of this receptor is a man younger than 40 in good health. The chain has TRBV18 and TRBJ2-3; 8 nucleotides agree with TRBD1. The sequenced material came from naive CD4+ T cells sorted from blood. Subset described: CD45RA+ positively selected. The CDR3, as DNA: TGTGCCAGCTCCCTAGGACAGGGAAGCACAGATACGCAGTATTTT. This gives the protein CASSLGQGSTDTQYF.